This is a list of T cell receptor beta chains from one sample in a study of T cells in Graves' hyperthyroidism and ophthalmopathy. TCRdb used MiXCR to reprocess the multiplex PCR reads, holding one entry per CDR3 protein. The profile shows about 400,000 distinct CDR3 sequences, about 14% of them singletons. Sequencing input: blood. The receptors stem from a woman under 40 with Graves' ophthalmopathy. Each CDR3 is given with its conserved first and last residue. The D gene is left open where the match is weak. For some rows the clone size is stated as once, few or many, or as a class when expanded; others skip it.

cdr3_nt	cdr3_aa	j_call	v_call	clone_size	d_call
TGTGCCAGCAACTTAACGGGTTCGGATACGCAGTATTTT	CASNLTGSDTQYF	TRBJ2-3	TRBV7-9	many	NA
TGCAGTGCTAGAAGGAACCGACAAAAGGAGGTTAATTCACCCCTCCACTTT	CSARRNRQKEVNSPLHF	TRBJ1-6	TRBV20-1	many	NA
TGCAGTGCTAGCAAACCCAGGGGGAACTATCCTAACTATGGCTACACCTTC	CSASKPRGNYPNYGYTF	TRBJ1-2	TRBV20-1	NA	TRBD1
TGCAGTGCTAGAGGGCCCCGGGGCGTCGCCTACGAGCAGTACTTC	CSARGPRGVAYEQYF	TRBJ2-7	TRBV20-1	many	NA
TGCGCCAGCAGCTTGGGGGACCTAGAGCCCCCTACGCAGTATTTT	CASSLGDLEPPTQYF	TRBJ2-3	TRBV5-1	NA	NA
TGTGCCAGCAGTCCGACAGTCAGGTACGAGCAGTACTTC	CASSPTVRYEQYF	TRBJ2-7	TRBV27	many	NA
TGCAGCGTTGACACTAGCGGGAGAAACACGGGAAACACCGGGGAGCTGTTTTTT	CSVDTSGRNTGNTGELFF	TRBJ2-2	TRBV29-1	many	TRBD2
TGCAGTGCTGGGGACAGGGGGGCAGGTGGCTACACCTTC	CSAGDRGAGGYTF	TRBJ1-2	TRBV20-1	NA	TRBD1
TGTGCCAGCAGCTCTTACCCCTTGGAAGGGGGCTACGAGCAGTACTTC	CASSSYPLEGGYEQYF	TRBJ2-7	TRBV5-5	few	NA
TGTGCCAGCAGCTCGAACAGGGGTTCCTTCTCCTACGAGCAGTACTTC	CASSSNRGSFSYEQYF	TRBJ2-7	TRBV5-6	NA	TRBD1
TGTGCCAGCAGTTTCCTAGAAGCTGGAAACACCATATATTTT	CASSFLEAGNTIYF	TRBJ1-3	TRBV28	many	NA
TGTGCCAGCAGTGAGAGGGTAGCGGGGGGGAGAGAGACCCAGTACTTC	CASSERVAGGRETQYF	TRBJ2-5	TRBV6-1	many	TRBD2
TGCAGCGTTCGGTGGACTTCCTACGAGCAGTACTTC	CSVRWTSYEQYF	TRBJ2-7	TRBV29-1	NA	NA
TGTGCCTGGAGTGTAAAATGGTCACCTCAAGAGACCCAGTACTTC	CAWSVKWSPQETQYF	TRBJ2-5	TRBV30	many	NA
TGTGCCAGCAGCTCGACCGTTAATTCACTCCTCCACTTT	CASSSTVNSLLHF	TRBJ1-6	TRBV13	NA	NA
TGTGCCAGCAGTTTTAGCGGGGGGCGCTACAATGAGCAGTTCTTC	CASSFSGGRYNEQFF	TRBJ2-1	TRBV28	many	TRBD2
TGTGCCAGCAGAAGGGACCTAGCGGGGGGTATGAACACCGGGGAGCTGTTTTTT	CASRRDLAGGMNTGELFF	TRBJ2-2	TRBV2	many	TRBD2
TGCAGCGTCGCAGACAGGGGTGGCTACGAGCAGTACTTC	CSVADRGGYEQYF	TRBJ2-7	TRBV29-1	NA	TRBD1
TGTGCCACCAGTGATTTGAACAGTACGTCCCCCAGCAATCAGCCCCAGCATTTT	CATSDLNSTSPSNQPQHF	TRBJ1-5	TRBV24-1	few	NA
TGTGCCAGCAGTTACTCGTTCGGGCCTAACTATGGCTACACCTTC	CASSYSFGPNYGYTF	TRBJ1-2	TRBV6-6	many	NA
TGTGCCAGCAGTTTATCCCCGGGACAGGGGGTTGGCTACACCTTC	CASSLSPGQGVGYTF	TRBJ1-2	TRBV27	many	TRBD1
TGTGCCAGCAGCGGCCAACTGGAAGTAGGTTCACCCCTCCACTTT	CASSGQLEVGSPLHF	TRBJ1-6	TRBV9	NA	NA
TGTGCCAGCAGCTTAAATCGGGGGAGGGAGACCCAGTACTTC	CASSLNRGRETQYF	TRBJ2-5	TRBV7-2	many	NA
TGTGCCAGCAGCCCCCCCACTAGCCCAGATACGCAGTATTTT	CASSPPTSPDTQYF	TRBJ2-3	TRBV7-9	many	NA
TGTGCCAGCAGCGCGAAACTTGCTAGCTCCTACAATGAGCAGTTCTTC	CASSAKLASSYNEQFF	TRBJ2-1	TRBV11-3	many	NA
TGTGCCAGCAGCCCTGGGACAGGGAGGGGGTACTATGGCTACACCTTC	CASSPGTGRGYYGYTF	TRBJ1-2	TRBV28	many	TRBD1
TGTGCCAGCAGCCAAGATTTGGGGGGCTTAGGCGAGCAGTACTTC	CASSQDLGGLGEQYF	TRBJ2-7	TRBV14	many	NA
TGTGCCAGCAGTTTTAGGGGGACAGGGAGTCTTGTCCAGCATTTT	CASSFRGTGSLVQHF	TRBJ1-5	TRBV12-3/TRBV12-4	many	TRBD1
TGTGCCAGCAGCTCGGAATGGTCCGGGAGCACTGAAGCTTTCTTT	CASSSEWSGSTEAFF	TRBJ1-1	TRBV11-2	many	NA
TGTGCCAGCTCACCCCGGCCAGGGGATACCTACAATGAGCAGTTCTTC	CASSPRPGDTYNEQFF	TRBJ2-1	TRBV18	many	NA
TGCAGTGCTAGAGCTCAGGGGATTGGGCAAGAGACCCAGTACTTC	CSARAQGIGQETQYF	TRBJ2-5	TRBV20-1	many	NA
TGCGCCAGCAGTGAGTCAGCAGGAAACACAGATACGCAGTATTTT	CASSESAGNTDTQYF	TRBJ2-3	TRBV10-1	NA	NA
TGTGCCAGCAGAGCCGGGACAGGGGGCTTCGAAATTAGCAATCAGCCCCAGCATTTT	CASRAGTGGFEISNQPQHF	TRBJ1-5	TRBV2	many	TRBD1
TGTGCCAGCAGCTTATCACAGGGAGACTACAATGAGCAGTTCTTC	CASSLSQGDYNEQFF	TRBJ2-1	TRBV11-1	many	NA